The rows below give T cell receptor beta chains drawn from one sample of a study of blood T cell repertoires in COVID-19. Generated by immunoSEQ multiplex PCR, the TCRdb table keeps only in-frame clones and is missing some. The sample yields some 200,000 clones, more than 75% seen once. The sequenced sample consisted of peripheral blood. The receptors were sampled from a man aged 45-65 years with acute or convalescent COVID-19. CDR3s include the opening cysteine and the closing phenylalanine or tryptophan. Fields, in order: clone size, J gene, V gene, D gene, CDR3 DNA, CDR3 protein. The D gene is left open where the match is weak. Not every row has a clone size; where given, it reads once, few, many or a size class.

.,TRBJ2-7,TRBV5-1,.,TGCGCCAGCAGCCCCGAAGGGGCCTACGAGCAGTACTTC,CASSPEGAYEQYF
few,TRBJ1-1,TRBV9,.,TGTGCCAGCAGCGTAAACTCGGGGGGAGAAGCTTTCTTT,CASSVNSGGEAFF
.,TRBJ2-3,TRBV14,.,TGTGCCACCGGTCCCCTCTTAAGCACAGATACGCAGTATTTT,CATGPLLSTDTQYF
.,TRBJ1-6,TRBV27,.,TGTGCCAGCACAGCATGGGCGAATAGGCGATTTAATTCACCCCTCCACTTT,CASTAWANRRFNSPLHF
.,TRBJ2-7,TRBV6-4,.,TGTGCCAGCAGTGACTTAAGTCGAGAGGCCTCCTACGAGCAGTACTTC,CASSDLSREASYEQYF
.,TRBJ1-5,TRBV19,TRBD1,TGTGCCAGTTCTTACACAGGGGTAGGTCAGCCCCAGCATTTT,CASSYTGVGQPQHF
.,TRBJ2-2,TRBV6-2/TRBV6-3,TRBD1,TGTGCCAGCAGTTATGACCCGAGGGGACAGATAGCCGGGGAGCTGTTTTTT,CASSYDPRGQIAGELFF
.,TRBJ2-2,TRBV11-1,.,TGTGCCAGCAGCCACGGGGGAAGGAACACCGGGGAGCTGTTTTTT,CASSHGGRNTGELFF
.,TRBJ2-1,TRBV5-1,.,TGCGCCAGCAGCTTGGCCGTCTCAGGGGTCGATGAGCAGTTCTTC,CASSLAVSGVDEQFF
.,TRBJ1-5,TRBV19,TRBD1,TGTGCCAGTAGTATCGACAGGGCCCCCAATCAGCCCCAGCATTTT,CASSIDRAPNQPQHF
.,TRBJ1-3,TRBV11-1,.,TGTGCCAGCAGCCGAACAAGCTCTGGAAACACCATATATTTT,CASSRTSSGNTIYF
.,TRBJ2-7,TRBV5-1,TRBD1,TGCGCCAGCGGCCTGGGACAGGGCACCTACGAGCAGTACTTC,CASGLGQGTYEQYF
.,TRBJ1-1,TRBV18,.,TGTGCCAGCTCGCGGGACTCCGAACAGCGGACTGAAGCTTTCTTT,CASSRDSEQRTEAFF
.,TRBJ1-5,TRBV19,.,TGTGCCAGTAGTATGACCAGGGGCAGTCAGCCCCAGCATTTT,CASSMTRGSQPQHF
.,TRBJ1-2,TRBV19,.,TGTGCCAGTAGTGGGTCAGGGATTTATGGCTACACCTTC,CASSGSGIYGYTF
.,TRBJ1-6,TRBV28,TRBD1,TGTGCCAGCAGTCCCCACCCGACAGGGCCTAATTCACCCCTCCACTTT,CASSPHPTGPNSPLHF
.,TRBJ1-4,TRBV9,TRBD1,TGTGCCAGCAGCGTCGGGACAGGGGGTAGGACTAATGAAAAACTGTTTTTT,CASSVGTGGRTNEKLFF
.,TRBJ1-5,TRBV19,TRBD1,TGTGCCAGTAGTCCCGGACAGGGGAATCAGCCCCAGCATTTT,CASSPGQGNQPQHF
.,TRBJ1-4,TRBV4-2,.,TGTGCCAGCAGCCAGGGGTTGACTGGACAGTCTAATGAAAAACTGTTTTTT,CASSQGLTGQSNEKLFF
few,TRBJ2-1,TRBV19,.,TGTGCCAGTAGTATAGATAATAGCCGGTGGGGCTTCTACAATGAGCAGTTCTTC,CASSIDNSRWGFYNEQFF
.,TRBJ1-2,TRBV5-1,.,TGCGCCAGCAGCTTGGGGCACGGACAGTCTGCTAACTATGGCTACACCTTC,CASSLGHGQSANYGYTF
once,TRBJ1-6,TRBV11-2,.,TGTGCCAGCAGCTTAGATGGTCCCAGCTCCTATAATTCACCCCTCCACTTT,CASSLDGPSSYNSPLHF
.,TRBJ2-7,TRBV5-1,TRBD1,TGCGCCAGCAGCTTGGCCGAGACAGGGATTTACGAGCAGTACTTC,CASSLAETGIYEQYF
.,TRBJ2-7,TRBV27,.,TGTGCCAGCAGTTTTGGGCTGGAGCAGTACTTC,CASSFGLEQYF
.,TRBJ1-1,TRBV11-3,.,TGTGCCAGCAGCTTAAACCAGGTGGCTGAAGCTTTCTTT,CASSLNQVAEAFF
.,TRBJ1-3,TRBV5-1,TRBD1,TGCGCCAGCAGCTCCGGGACAGGAGAGTACACCATATATTTT,CASSSGTGEYTIYF
.,TRBJ2-2,TRBV27,TRBD1,TGTGCCAGCAGGGAGGCCGGGACAGCGAACACCGGGGAGCTGTTTTTT,CASREAGTANTGELFF
.,TRBJ1-5,TRBV18,TRBD1,TGTGCCAGCTCACCACGGACAGGTGATCAGCCCCAGCATTTT,CASSPRTGDQPQHF
.,TRBJ2-3,TRBV6-5,TRBD1,TGTGCCAGCAGAAAGGGGACAGGTGGTACAGATACGCAGTATTTT,CASRKGTGGTDTQYF
.,TRBJ1-3,TRBV5-1,.,TGCGCCAGCAGCTTTGAGTCGGGGTACTCTGGAAACACCATATATTTT,CASSFESGYSGNTIYF
.,TRBJ1-4,TRBV2,TRBD1,TGTGCCAGCAGTGAAGCCGGACAGGGTCGGCGGGTGTTTTTT,CASSEAGQGRRVFF
.,TRBJ2-1,TRBV9,TRBD2,TGTGCCAGCAGCGCCGGGACTAGCGGATACAATGAGCAGTTCTTC,CASSAGTSGYNEQFF
.,TRBJ2-7,TRBV6-5,.,TGTGCCAGCAGTTACTCGAAAATGGGGGGTTACGAGCAGTACTTC,CASSYSKMGGYEQYF
.,TRBJ2-4,TRBV9,TRBD1,TGTGCCAGCAGCCCAGGGGGAAGTGGAGCCAAAAACATTCAGTACTTC,CASSPGGSGAKNIQYF